A single sample gave rise to the 18 T cell receptor beta chains below, sequenced in a study of identifying expanded T cells in peripheral blood (dated by TCRdb to about 2019). Receptor libraries were prepared by the immunoSEQ multiplex PCR assay. TCRdb carries this immuneACCESS record with in-frame sequences only. Its versions omit some clonotypes, under half of them owing to an unresolved V gene in the studies checked, with the rest unexplained. For this sample there are some 95,000 clones; approximately 86% appear just once. Clones ranked in the top ten supply about 5.6% of the sample. The specimen sequenced was blood. These receptors originate from a person between 18 and 75 years old in good health.

V gene TRBV11-3 combines with J gene TRBJ2-7; no firm D call. Germline V lookup: CDR1 SGHNT, CDR2 YENEEA. Trimming left V 2 bases short and J 6 bases short, with 11 bases between. This CDR3 has 13 amino acids. The CDR3, as DNA: TGTGCCAGCAGCTTAACTGGCAGGACCGAGCAGTACTTC. It yields the protein CASSLTGRTEQYF.

The chain carries TRBV15 and TRBJ1-5; D is undetermined. Trimming removed 0 bases from V and 9 bases from J, with 18 bases in between. The CDR3 has 16 residues. CDR1 LNHNV and CDR2 YYDKDF come from the germline V gene (reference sequence). This CDR3 reads CATSRDWSNPMAPQHF. The CDR3, as DNA: TGTGCCACCAGCAGAGATTGGTCCAACCCTATGGCGCCCCAGCATTTT.

This clone was observed a handful of times. This chain links TRBV11-2 with TRBJ1-1; the D gene is possibly TRBD1 (5 bases). Trimming took off 3 bases at V and 0 bases at J, with 8 bases between the two ends. The CDR3 totals 14 residues. The germline V gene has CDR1 SGHAT and CDR2 FQNNGV. CDR3 protein: CASSLGTLNTEAFF. The CDR3 coding sequence is TGTGCCAGCAGCTTGGGGACTTTGAACACTGAAGCTTTCTTT. The full variable domain, rest sourced from reference TRBV11-2 and TRBJ1-1, is EAGVAQSPRYKIIEKRQSVAFWCNPISGHATLYWYQQILGQGPKLLIQFQNNGVVDDSQLPKDRFSAERLKGVDSTLKIQPAKLEDSAVYLCASSLGTLNTEAFFGQGTRLTVV.

The genes are TRBV4-1 and TRBJ2-7; weak D call: TRBD2 (6 bases). Germline V gene sequence: CDR1 MGHRA, CDR2 YSYEKL. The CDR3 has 15 amino acids. Trimming removed 3 bases from V and 3 bases from J, with 15 bases in between. CDR3 DNA sequence: TGCGCCAGCAGCCACAGTGGGGGGAGTGTCTACGAGCAGTACTTC. It specifies CASSHSGGSVYEQYF.

This chain joins TRBV9 and TRBJ2-7; D may be TRBD2 (6 bases). Germline CDR1 SGDLS, CDR2 YYNGEE. The germline V and J ends were trimmed by 0 bases and 5 bases, with 15 bases remaining between them. The CDR3 is 15 amino acids. In nucleotides, the CDR3 is TGTGCCAGCAGCGTAGGGTCTCGGGGGTTCAACGAGCAGTACTTC. Translating gives CASSVGSRGFNEQYF.

This sequence joins TRBV6-5 and TRBJ1-5, with D unclear. V was trimmed by 2 bases and J by 5 bases, leaving 7 bases between them. The CDR3 is 13 amino acids. The germline CDR1 and CDR2 sequences are MNHEY and SVGAGI. The CDR3 protein is CASSYGVDQPQHF. CDR3 coding DNA: TGTGCCAGCAGTTACGGGGTCGATCAGCCCCAGCATTTT.

The chain combines TRBV14 with TRBJ1-1; D ambiguous. The CDR3 is 14 amino acids. The V end was cut by 4 bases, the J end by 0 bases, with 9 bases between. Germline V CDR1 and CDR2: SGHDN, FVKESK. The CDR3 bases are TGTGCCAGCAGCCTATTAGGGATGAACACTGAAGCTTTCTTT. Translating it yields CASSLLGMNTEAFF.

The chain combines TRBV18 with TRBJ2-3, with TRBD2 identical over 9 bases. The CDR3 runs to 18 residues. Germline lookup yields CDR1 KGHSH and CDR2 LQKENI. J gave up 4 bases and V 6 bases, and 17 bases lay outside the gene matches. CDR3 in amino acids: CASSRSGGAFTHADTQYF. In DNA, the CDR3 is TGTGCCAGCTCCCGTAGCGGGGGAGCCTTCACACACGCAGATACGCAGTATTTT.

This chain links TRBV19 with TRBJ2-7; possibly TRBD1 for D (7 bases). Trimming took 5 bases from V and 3 from J, leaving 14 bases between them. The CDR3 spans 14 residues. Per the germline V gene, CDR1 is LNHDA and CDR2 is SQIVND (reference sequence). CDR3 protein: CASSAGQRHYEQYF. The CDR3 DNA sequence: TGTGCCAGTAGTGCGGGACAGAGACACTACGAGCAGTACTTC.

The CDR3 DNA reads as TGTGCCACCAGCAGAGCAGGAAACACCATATATTTT. This translates into CATSRAGNTIYF. This chain uses TRBV15 with TRBJ1-3, with D unclear. This CDR3 comprises 12 residues. Looked up from germline, CDR1 is LNHNV and CDR2 is YYDKDF (reference sequence). The V end lost 1 base, the J end lost 4 bases, and 2 bases lay between the germline ends. Supplemented by reference TRBV15 and TRBJ1-3, the full variable domain reads DAMVIQNPRYQVTQFGKPVTLSCSQTLNHNVMYWYQQKSSQAPKLLFHYYDKDFNNEADTPDNFQSRRPNTSFCFLDIRSPGLGDTAMYLCATSRAGNTIYFGEGSWLTVV.

The V and J genes are TRBV18 and TRBJ1-2; no reliable D call. Deletions cut 2 bases from V and 6 bases from J, with 16 bases between. This CDR3 comprises 15 residues. Germline assignment: CDR1 KGHSH and CDR2 LQKENI. This chain's CDR3 is CASSPIGLNVDGYTF. As DNA, the CDR3 is TGTGCCAGCTCACCAATCGGACTCAACGTAGATGGCTACACCTTC.

The table lists this clone with a few counts. The chain carries TRBV7-3 and TRBJ2-3; D uncertain. The V and J ends lost 5 bases and 0 bases respectively, with 6 bases between them. The CDR3 spans 13 residues. Germline lookup yields CDR1 SGHTA and CDR2 FQGTGA. The CDR3 is CASSPTSTDTQYF. In nucleotides, the CDR3 is TGTGCCAGCAGCCCAACAAGCACAGATACGCAGTATTTT.

The chain is built from TRBV7-9 and TRBJ1-6, with unresolved D. Germline V gives CDR1 SEHNR, CDR2 FQNEAQ (reference sequence). The V and J ends lost 0 bases and 6 bases respectively, with 6 bases between them. This CDR3 has 14 amino acids. The CDR3 here is CASSLASSNSPLHF. The CDR3 DNA sequence: TGTGCCAGCAGCTTAGCGAGTTCTAATTCACCCCTCCACTTT.

This sequence joins TRBV7-2 and TRBJ1-2; D remains ambiguous. With 5 bases removed from V and 6 bases from J, the gap between germline ends came to 13 bases. The CDR3 contains 13 residues. Germline V gene lookup returns CDR1 SGHTA and CDR2 FQGNSA. CDR3 in DNA: TGTGCCAGCAGCGCGTTTCTGGGAGATGGCTACACCTTC. Its protein product is CASSAFLGDGYTF.

The chain uses TRBV25-1 and TRBJ2-5, with D possibly being TRBD1 or TRBD2 (5 bases each). The CDR3 has 15 amino acids. V was cut by 3 bases and J by 2 bases, with 13 bases left in between. Per the germline V gene, CDR1 is MGHDK and CDR2 is SYGVNS. This chain's CDR3 is CASSDQPGLQETQYF. The CDR3 DNA reads TGTGCCAGCAGTGATCAACCGGGGCTTCAAGAGACCCAGTACTTC.

This clone has only one observation. This sequence joins TRBV2 and TRBJ2-1; a weak D match, TRBD2 (5 bases). The CDR3 is made up of 13 amino acids. The germline CDR1 and CDR2 sequences are SNHLY and FYNNEI. V was trimmed by 8 bases and J by 4 bases, leaving 12 bases between them. This CDR3 is CASRDWGYNEQFF. In nucleotides, the CDR3 is TGTGCCAGCCGGGATTGGGGATACAATGAGCAGTTCTTC. The full variable domain, completed using reference TRBV2 and TRBJ2-1, is EPEVTQTPSHQVTQMGQEVILRCVPISNHLYFYWYRQILGQKVEFLVSFYNNEISEKSEIFDDQFSVERPDGSNFTLKIRSTKLEDSAMYFCASRDWGYNEQFFGPGTRLTVL.

The J gene is TRBJ2-3, the V gene TRBV30; unclear D gene. The CDR3 extends over 13 amino acids. Deletions cut 5 bases from V and 4 bases from J, with 13 bases between. Germline values: CDR1 GTSNPN, CDR2 SVGIG (reference sequence). In nucleotides, the CDR3 is TGTGCCTGGGCCGGTCGGCTCCCAGATACGCAGTATTTT. This encodes CAWAGRLPDTQYF.

The chain recombines TRBV11-3 with TRBJ1-2; D might be TRBD1 (6 bases). Trimming removed 4 bases from V and 0 bases from J, with 12 bases in between. The CDR3 contains 15 residues. Germline V gene sequence: CDR1 SGHNT, CDR2 YENEEA. CDR3 bases: TGTGCCAGCAGCTCCAGGACAGTAGCTAACTATGGCTACACCTTC. Its translation is CASSSRTVANYGYTF. Variable domain in full (rest from reference TRBV11-3 and TRBJ1-2): EAGVVQSPRYKIIEKKQPVAFWCNPISGHNTLYWYLQNLGQGPELLIRYENEEAVDDSQLPKDRFSAERLKGVDSTLKIQPAELGDSAVYLCASSSRTVANYGYTFGSGTRLTVV.